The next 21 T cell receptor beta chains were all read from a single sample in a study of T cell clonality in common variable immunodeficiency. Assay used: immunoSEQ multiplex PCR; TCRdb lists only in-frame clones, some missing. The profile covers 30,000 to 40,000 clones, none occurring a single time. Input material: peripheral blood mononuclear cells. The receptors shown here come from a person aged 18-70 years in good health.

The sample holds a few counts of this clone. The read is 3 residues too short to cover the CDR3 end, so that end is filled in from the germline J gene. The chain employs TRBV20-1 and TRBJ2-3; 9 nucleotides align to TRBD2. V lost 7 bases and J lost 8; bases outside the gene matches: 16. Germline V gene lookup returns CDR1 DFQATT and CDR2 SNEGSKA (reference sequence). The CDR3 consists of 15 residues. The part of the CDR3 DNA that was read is TGCAGTGGTCCTCTAGGGAGCGGGAGGAGCGGTACG. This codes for CSGPLGSGRSGT. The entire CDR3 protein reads CSGPLGSGRSGTQYF.

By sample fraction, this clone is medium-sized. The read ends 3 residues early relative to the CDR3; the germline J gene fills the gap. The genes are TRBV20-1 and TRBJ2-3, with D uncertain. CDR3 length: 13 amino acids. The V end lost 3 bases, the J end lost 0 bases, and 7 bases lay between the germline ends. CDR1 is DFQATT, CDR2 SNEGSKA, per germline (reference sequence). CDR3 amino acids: CSARETSTDTQYF. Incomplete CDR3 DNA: TGCAGTGCTAGGGAGACTAGCACAGATACG.

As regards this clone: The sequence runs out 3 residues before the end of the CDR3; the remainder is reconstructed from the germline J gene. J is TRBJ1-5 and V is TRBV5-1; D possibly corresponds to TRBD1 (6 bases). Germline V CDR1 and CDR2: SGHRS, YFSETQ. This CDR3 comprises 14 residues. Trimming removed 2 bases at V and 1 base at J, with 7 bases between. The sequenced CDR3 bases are TGCGCCAGCAGCTTACAGGGAAGCAATCAGCCC. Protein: CASSLQGSNQP. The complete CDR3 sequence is CASSLQGSNQPQHF.

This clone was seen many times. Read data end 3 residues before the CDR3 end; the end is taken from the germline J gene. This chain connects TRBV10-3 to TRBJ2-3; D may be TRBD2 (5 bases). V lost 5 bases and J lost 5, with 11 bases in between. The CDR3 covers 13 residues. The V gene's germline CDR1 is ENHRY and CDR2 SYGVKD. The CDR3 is CAISLARVDTQYF. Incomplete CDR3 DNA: TGTGCCATCAGTCTAGCCCGGGTAGATACG.

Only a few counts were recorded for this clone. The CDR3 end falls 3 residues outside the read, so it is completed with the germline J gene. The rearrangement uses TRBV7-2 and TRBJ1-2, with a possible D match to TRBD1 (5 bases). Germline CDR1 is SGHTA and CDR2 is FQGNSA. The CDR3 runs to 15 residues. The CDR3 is CASSLASGAYNDYTF. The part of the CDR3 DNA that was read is TGTGCCAGCAGCTTAGCTAGCGGGGCTTACAATGAC.

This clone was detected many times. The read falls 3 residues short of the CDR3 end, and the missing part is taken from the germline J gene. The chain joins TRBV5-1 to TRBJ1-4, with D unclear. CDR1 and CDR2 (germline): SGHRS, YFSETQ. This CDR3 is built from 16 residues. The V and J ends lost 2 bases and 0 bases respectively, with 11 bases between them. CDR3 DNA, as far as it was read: TGCGCCAGCAGCTTCCTAGATGGTGCAACTAATGAAAAA. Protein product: CASSFLDGATNEK. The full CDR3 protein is CASSFLDGATNEKLFF.

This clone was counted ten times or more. Partial CDR3 DNA: TGCGCCAGCAGCCCACCCCTGGCGGGAGGGAACAATGAG. It specifies CASSPPLAGGNNE. The whole CDR3 reads CASSPPLAGGNNEQFF. The rearrangement uses TRBV5-1 and TRBJ2-1, with TRBD2 matching 9 bases. The read ends 3 residues before the CDR3 terminus; that terminus is restored from the germline J gene. CDR3 size: 16 residues. CDR1 is SGHRS, CDR2 YFSETQ, per germline. V gave up 4 bases and J gave up 5 bases; unmatched junction bases: 10.

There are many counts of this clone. The DNA read from the CDR3 is TGCAGTGCTAGAGATCGCAGGGTCAGCAATCAGCCC. Its translation: CSARDRRVSNQP. The full-length CDR3 reads as CSARDRRVSNQPQHF. This sequence joins TRBV20-1 and TRBJ1-5; a possible D gene is TRBD1 (5 bases). Read coverage stops 3 residues before the CDR3 terminus; the germline J gene supplies the remainder. The germline gives CDR1 DFQATT, CDR2 SNEGSKA (reference sequence). The ends were cut back, 0 bases at V and 1 base at J, with 10 bases in the middle. The CDR3 sequence is 15 residues long.

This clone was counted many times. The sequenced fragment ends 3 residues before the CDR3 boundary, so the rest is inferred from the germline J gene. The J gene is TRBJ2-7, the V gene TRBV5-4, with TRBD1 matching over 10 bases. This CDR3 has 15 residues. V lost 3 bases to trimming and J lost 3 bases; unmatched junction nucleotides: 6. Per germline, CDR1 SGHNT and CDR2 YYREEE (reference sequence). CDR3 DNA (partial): TGTGCCAGCAGCTCCCCCGGGACAGGGGTCTACGAG. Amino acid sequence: CASSSPGTGVYE. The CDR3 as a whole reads CASSSPGTGVYEQYF.

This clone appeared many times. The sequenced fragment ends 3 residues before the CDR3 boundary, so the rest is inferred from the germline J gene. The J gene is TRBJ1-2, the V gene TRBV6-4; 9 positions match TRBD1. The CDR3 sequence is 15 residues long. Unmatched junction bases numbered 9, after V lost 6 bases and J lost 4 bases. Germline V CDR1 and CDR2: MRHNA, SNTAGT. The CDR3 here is CASREGTGNPYGYTF. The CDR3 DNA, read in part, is TGTGCCAGCAGAGAGGGGACAGGGAATCCCTATGGC.

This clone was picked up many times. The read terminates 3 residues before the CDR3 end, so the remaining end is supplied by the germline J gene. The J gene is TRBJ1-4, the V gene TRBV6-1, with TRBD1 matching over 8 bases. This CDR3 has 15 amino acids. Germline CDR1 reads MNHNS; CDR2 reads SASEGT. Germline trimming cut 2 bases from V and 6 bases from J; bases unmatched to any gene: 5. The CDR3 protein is CASSERGTGYEKLFF. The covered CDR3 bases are TGTGCCAGCAGTGAAAGAGGGACAGGTTATGAAAAA.

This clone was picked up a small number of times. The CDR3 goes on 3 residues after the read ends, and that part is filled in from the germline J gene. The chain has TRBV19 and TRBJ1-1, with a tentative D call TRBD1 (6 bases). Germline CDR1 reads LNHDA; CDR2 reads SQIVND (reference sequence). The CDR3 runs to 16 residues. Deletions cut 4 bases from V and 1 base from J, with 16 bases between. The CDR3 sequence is CASSTLWGRENTEAFF. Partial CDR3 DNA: TGTGCCAGTAGTACCCTTTGGGGGCGAGAGAACACTGAA.

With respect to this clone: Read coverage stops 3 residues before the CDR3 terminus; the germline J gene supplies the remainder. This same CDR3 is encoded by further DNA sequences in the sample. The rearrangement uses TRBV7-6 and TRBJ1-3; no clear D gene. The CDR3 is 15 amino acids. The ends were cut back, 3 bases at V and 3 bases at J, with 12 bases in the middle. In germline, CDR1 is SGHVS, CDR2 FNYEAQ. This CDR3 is CASSFQSGIGNTIYF. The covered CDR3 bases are TGTGCCAGCAGCTTTCAGAGCGGGATTGGAAACACC.

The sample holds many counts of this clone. CDR3 in amino acids: CASSPGTSDHNEQFF. The CDR3 DNA, read in part, is TGTGCCAGCAGTCCCGGGACTAGCGACCACAATGAG. The chain carries TRBV12-3 or TRBV12-4 and TRBJ2-1; 10 nucleotides line up with TRBD2. Read coverage stops 3 residues before the CDR3 terminus; the germline J gene supplies the remainder. V lost 5 bases to trimming and J lost 5 bases; unmatched junction nucleotides: 6. The CDR3 is 15 amino acids.

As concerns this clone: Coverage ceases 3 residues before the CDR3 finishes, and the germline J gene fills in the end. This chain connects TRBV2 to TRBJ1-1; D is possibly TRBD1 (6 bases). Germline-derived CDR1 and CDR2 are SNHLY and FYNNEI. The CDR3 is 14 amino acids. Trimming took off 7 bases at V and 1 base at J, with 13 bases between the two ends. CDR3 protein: CASIKQGTNTEAFF. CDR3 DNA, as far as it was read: TGTGCCAGCATCAAACAGGGCACGAACACTGAA.

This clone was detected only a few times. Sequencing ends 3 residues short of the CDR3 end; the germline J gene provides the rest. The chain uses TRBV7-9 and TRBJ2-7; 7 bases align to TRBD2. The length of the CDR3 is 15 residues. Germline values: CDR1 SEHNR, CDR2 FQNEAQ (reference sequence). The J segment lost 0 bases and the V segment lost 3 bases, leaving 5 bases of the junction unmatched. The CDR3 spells CASSLGGDFSYEQYF. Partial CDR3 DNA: TGTGCCAGCAGCTTGGGGGGGGACTTCTCCTACGAG.

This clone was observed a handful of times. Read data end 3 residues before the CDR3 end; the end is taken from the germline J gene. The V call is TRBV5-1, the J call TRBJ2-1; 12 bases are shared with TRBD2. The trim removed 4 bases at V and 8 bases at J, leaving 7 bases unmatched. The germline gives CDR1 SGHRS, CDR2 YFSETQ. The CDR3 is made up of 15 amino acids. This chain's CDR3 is CASSPSGRAGHEQFF. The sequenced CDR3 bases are TGCGCCAGCAGCCCTAGCGGGAGGGCAGGCCATGAG. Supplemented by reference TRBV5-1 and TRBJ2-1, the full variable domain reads KAGVTQTPRYLIKTRGQQVTLSCSPISGHRSVSWYQQTPGQGLQFLFEYFSETQRNKGNFPGRFSGRQFSNSRSEMNVSTLELGDSALYLCASSPSGRAGHEQFFGPGTRLTVL.

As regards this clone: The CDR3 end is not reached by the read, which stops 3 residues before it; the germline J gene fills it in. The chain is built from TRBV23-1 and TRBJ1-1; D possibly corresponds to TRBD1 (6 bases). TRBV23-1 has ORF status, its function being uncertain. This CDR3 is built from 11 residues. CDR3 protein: CASPRKGGAFF. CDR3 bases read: TGCGCCAGTCCCCGAAAAGGGGGA.

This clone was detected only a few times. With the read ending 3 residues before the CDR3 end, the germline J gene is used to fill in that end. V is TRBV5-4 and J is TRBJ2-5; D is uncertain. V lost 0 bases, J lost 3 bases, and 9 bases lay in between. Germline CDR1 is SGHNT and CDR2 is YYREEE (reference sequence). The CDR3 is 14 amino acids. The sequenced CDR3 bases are TGTGCCAGCAGCTTGGGAGACTTCAAAGAGACC. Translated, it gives CASSLGDFKET. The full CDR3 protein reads CASSLGDFKETQYF.

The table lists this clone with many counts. CDR3 residues: CASSQEGTVNEQYF. The CDR3 DNA, read in part, is TGCGCCAGCAGCCAAGAGGGGACAGTGAACGAG. The gene calls are TRBV4-1 and TRBJ2-7, with 7 bases aligning to TRBD1. The read ends 3 residues before the CDR3 terminus; that terminus is restored from the germline J gene. The junction had 4 bases not matched to a gene; V was cut back by 0 bases and J by 5 bases. This CDR3 is 14 amino acids long. Germline V gene lookup returns CDR1 MGHRA and CDR2 YSYEKL.

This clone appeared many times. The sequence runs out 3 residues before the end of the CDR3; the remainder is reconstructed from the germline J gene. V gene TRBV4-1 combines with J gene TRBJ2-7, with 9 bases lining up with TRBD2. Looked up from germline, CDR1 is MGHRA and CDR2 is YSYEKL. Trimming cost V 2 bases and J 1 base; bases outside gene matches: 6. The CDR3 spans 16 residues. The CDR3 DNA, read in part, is TGCGCCAGCAGCCAAAGTCCGCGGGAGGGTTCCTACGAG. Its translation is CASSQSPREGSYE. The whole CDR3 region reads CASSQSPREGSYEQYF.